This T cell receptor beta chain derives from a study of T cells in narcolepsy. This CDR3 contains 13 residues. V was clipped by 7 bases and J by 1 base; unmatched bases: 3. CDR1 is MNHNS, CDR2 SASEGT, per germline. This clone was detected only a few times. Its cognate antigen is unknown. General study findings and limits: HCRT-specific and TRIB2-specific autoreactive clonotypes appeared among same-patient CSF and blood CD4+ clonotypes.

Using immunoSEQ multiplex PCR, the repertoire was profiled, and TCRdb retains in-frame clones only, with some absent. The table shows 32,000 or so clones, with approximately 80% occurring only once. The chain combines TRBV6-1 with TRBJ2-5, with 7 nucleotides matching TRBD1. What was sequenced was CD45RA- memory CD4+ T cells from PBMCs. The source is a human donor with narcolepsy. CDR3 coding DNA: TGTGCCAGCAACGACAGGGTCCAAGAGACCCAGTACTTC. This codes for CASNDRVQETQYF.